The clone carrying this T cell receptor beta chain occurred many times. The data originate from a study of T-cell reconstitution after alpha-beta-depleted transplantation in children. CDR1 and CDR2 (germline): SGHVS, FNYEAQ. This CDR3 spans 14 amino acids. With 3 bases removed from V and 4 bases from J, the gap between germline ends came to 10 bases. Preparation of the TCRbeta library used unique molecular identifiers. TCRdb recomputed calls from the PCR reads with MiXCR, one row per CDR3 protein. The table has around 250,000 distinct CDR3 sequences, about 26% seen once; the top ten hold 2.6%. V gene TRBV7-6 combines with J gene TRBJ2-1, with D perhaps given as TRBD1 or TRBD2 (5 bases each). This sequence originates from a girl aged 2 to 10 with Fanconi anemia, due to receive a stem cell transplant. This specimen consisted of PBMCs, obtained before TCRalphabeta/CD19-depleted stem cell transplant. CDR3 residues: CASSLGDEYNEQFF. DNA of the CDR3: TGTGCCAGCAGCTTGGGGGACGAGTACAATGAGCAGTTCTTC.